Here is one T cell receptor (beta chain) with its context. Its specificity is unknown. Sequenced by immunoSEQ multiplex PCR; TCRdb stores in-frame clones only, minus some. The profile shows under 130,000 clones, roughly 89% of them singletons. This sample stems from a study of T cell responses to AZD1222 COVID-19 vaccine. General observations from the study: An increase in Spike-specific TCR breadth and depth was observed after two AZD1222 doses. Nearly half of unique spike-specific TCRs reportedly avoided B.1.351 and B.1.1.7 mutated regions.

Trimming removed 3 bases at V and 9 bases at J, with 15 bases between. The CDR3 has 15 residues. The germline CDR1 and CDR2 sequences are LGHDT and YNNKEL (reference sequence). The receptor comes from an adult who received the AZD1222 COVID-19 vaccine. The material sequenced was peripheral blood, taken 28 days after the second AZD1222 dose. This chain joins TRBV3-1 (or the pseudogene TRBV3-2) and TRBJ1-6; D might be TRBD1 (5 bases). This chain's CDR3 is CASSQTGTMSSPLHF. In DNA form, the CDR3 reads TGTGCCAGCAGCCAGACGGGGACGATGAGTTCACCCCTCCACTTT.